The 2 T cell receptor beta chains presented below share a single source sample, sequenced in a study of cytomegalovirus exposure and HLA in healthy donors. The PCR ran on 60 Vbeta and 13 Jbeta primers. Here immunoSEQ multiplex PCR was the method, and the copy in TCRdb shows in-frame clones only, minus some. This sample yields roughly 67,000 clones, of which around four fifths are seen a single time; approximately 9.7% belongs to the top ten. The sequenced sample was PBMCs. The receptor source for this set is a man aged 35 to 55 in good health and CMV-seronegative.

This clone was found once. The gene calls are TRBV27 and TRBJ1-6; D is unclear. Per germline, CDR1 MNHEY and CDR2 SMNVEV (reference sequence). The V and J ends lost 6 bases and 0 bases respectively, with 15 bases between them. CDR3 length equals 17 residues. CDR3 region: CASSRTAYSSYNSPLHF. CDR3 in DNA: TGTGCCAGCAGCCGAACAGCCTACAGCTCCTATAATTCACCCCTCCACTTT.

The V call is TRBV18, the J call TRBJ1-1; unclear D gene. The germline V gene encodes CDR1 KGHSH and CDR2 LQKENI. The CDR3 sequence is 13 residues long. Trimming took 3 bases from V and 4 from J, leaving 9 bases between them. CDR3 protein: CASSPGLGTEAFF. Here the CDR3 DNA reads TGTGCCAGCTCACCCGGGTTGGGCACTGAAGCTTTCTTT.